These 15 T cell receptor beta chains originate from one sample sequenced in a study of T cell responses to AZD1222 COVID-19 vaccine. TCRdb's table, derived via immunoSEQ multiplex PCR, lists solely in-frame clones and lacks some. Here the sample spans some 180,000 clones, 85% to 95% being singletons. This specimen consisted of peripheral blood, obtained 28 days after the second dose of the MenACWY control vaccine. These receptors came from an adult who received the MenACWY meningococcal vaccine as a control.

This chain joins TRBV28 and TRBJ1-1; TRBD1 matches 7 bases. This CDR3 contains 15 residues. Per germline, CDR1 MDHEN and CDR2 SYDVKM. Trimming at V came to 5 bases and at J to 0 bases, leaving 6 bases not matched to a gene. DNA of the CDR3: TGTGCCAGCAGTACTAGACAGGGCCTGAACACTGAAGCTTTCTTT. Translating gives CASSTRQGLNTEAFF.

The V gene is TRBV19, the J gene TRBJ2-1; 7 nucleotides align to TRBD2. The V and J ends lost 3 bases and 9 bases, in that order; junction bases with no gene match: 11. The V gene's germline CDR1 is LNHDA and CDR2 SQIVND (reference sequence). This CDR3 is 15 amino acids long. Written as DNA, the CDR3 is TGTGCCAGTAGTATCGGGACTACATCCTCGCGTGAGCAGTTCTTC. It encodes CASSIGTTSSREQFF.

The chain joins TRBV5-4 to TRBJ1-2, with D possibly being TRBD1 (5 bases). The CDR3 spans 15 residues. Germline lookup yields CDR1 SGHNT and CDR2 YYREEE (reference sequence). With 5 bases removed from V and 4 bases from J, the gap between germline ends came to 18 bases. DNA of the CDR3: TGTGCCAGCAGAGGGACTCAAGTTCCCCTCTATGGCTACACCTTC. Protein sequence: CASRGTQVPLYGYTF.

The rearrangement links TRBV6-1 to TRBJ1-2; D not certain. The germline V gene encodes CDR1 MNHNS and CDR2 SASEGT. The CDR3 is made up of 14 amino acids. Trimming pared 2 bases from V and 4 bases from J, leaving 11 bases between. The CDR3 loop is CASSEFVQSYGYTF. CDR3 DNA sequence: TGTGCCAGCAGTGAATTCGTACAGTCCTATGGCTACACCTTC.

This clone was seen only once. The gene calls are TRBV10-3 and TRBJ1-5; TRBD1 is a possible D gene (5 bases). The V end was cut by 5 bases, the J end by 6 bases, with 11 bases between. The CDR3 covers 13 residues. CDR1 and CDR2 from the germline V gene are ENHRY and SYGVKD. CDR3 nucleotides: TGTGCCATCAGTAAGGAAACAGGTCAGCCCCAGCATTTT. Amino acids: CAISKETGQPQHF.

The chain carries TRBV24-1 and TRBJ1-2; D may be TRBD1 (5 bases). Germline CDR1 and CDR2: KGHDR and SFDVKD. V was cut by 6 bases and J by 4 bases, with 8 bases left in between. The CDR3 is 12 residues long. DNA of the CDR3: TGTGCCACCAGTCAGGGATCCTATGGCTACACCTTC. Its translation: CATSQGSYGYTF.

The J gene is TRBJ1-6, the V gene TRBV18; no clear D. Trimming stripped 2 bases from V and 5 bases from J, with 10 bases between. CDR3 size: 15 residues. Per germline, CDR1 KGHSH and CDR2 LQKENI. The CDR3 sequence is CASSPGTVDNSPLHF. The CDR3 DNA reads TGTGCCAGCTCACCAGGAACGGTTGATAATTCACCCCTCCACTTT.

The CDR3, as DNA: TGTGCCAGCTCACAAACCCGGGAAGGGCCTAACACTGAAGCTTTCTTT. Amino acids: CASSQTREGPNTEAFF. The chain is built from TRBV18 and TRBJ1-1; the D is unclear. Germline values: CDR1 KGHSH, CDR2 LQKENI. With 4 bases removed from V and 2 bases from J, the gap between germline ends came to 17 bases. The CDR3 loop spans 16 amino acids.

This chain uses TRBV13 with TRBJ1-3; possibly TRBD1 for D (5 bases). The V and J ends lost 5 bases and 2 bases respectively, with 13 bases between them. The CDR3 extends over 15 amino acids. The germline V gene has CDR1 PRHDT and CDR2 FYEKMQ (reference sequence). The CDR3 here is CASSPAGLTGNTIYF. DNA of the CDR3: TGTGCCAGCAGCCCCGCGGGACTTACTGGAAACACCATATATTTT.

The chain joins TRBV7-9 to TRBJ2-7, with D unresolved. Trimming removed 5 bases at V and 1 base at J, with 9 bases between. The CDR3 is 13 amino acids. Per germline, CDR1 SEHNR and CDR2 FQNEAQ (reference sequence). CDR3 residues: CASSATESYEQYF. Here the CDR3 DNA reads TGTGCCAGCAGCGCGACGGAGTCCTACGAGCAGTACTTC. Based on the CDR3 plus reference TRBV7-9 and TRBJ2-7, the full variable domain is DTGVSQNPRHKITKRGQNVTFRCDPISEHNRLYWYRQTLGQGPEFLTYFQNEAQLEKSRLLSDRFSAERPKGSFSTLEIQRTEQGDSAMYLCASSATESYEQYFGPGTRLTVT.

The chain joins TRBV29-1 to TRBJ1-1, with TRBD1 matching 12 bases. Looked up from germline, CDR1 is SQVTM and CDR2 is ANQGSEA. There are 14 residues in the CDR3. The ends lost 3 bases at V and 4 bases at J; junction bases unmatched: 3. As DNA, the CDR3 is TGCAGCGTTGACCCGGGACAGGGGGCCACTGAAGCTTTCTTT. Protein: CSVDPGQGATEAFF. Complete variable domain (other parts from reference TRBV29-1 and TRBJ1-1): SAVISQKPSRDICQRGTSLTIQCQVDSQVTMMFWYRQQPGQSLTLIATANQGSEATYESGFVIDKFPISRPNLTFSTLTVSNMSPEDSSIYLCSVDPGQGATEAFFGQGTRLTVV.

V and J are TRBV5-6 and TRBJ1-2, with a weak D call TRBD1 (5 bases). Germline CDR1 reads SGHDT; CDR2 reads YYEEEE. The CDR3 has 12 amino acids. Trimming cost V 4 bases and J 14 bases, with 18 bases left between them. CDR3 residues: CASSPRARVGTF. For the CDR3, the DNA is TGTGCCAGCAGCCCGCGCGCCAGGGTCGGTACCTTC.

This chain uses TRBV7-2 with TRBJ2-1; D not resolved. Germline CDR1 and CDR2: SGHTA and FQGNSA. Trimming took off 4 bases at V and 7 bases at J, with 8 bases between the two ends. This CDR3 has 12 amino acids. CDR3: CASSSPSNEQFF. The CDR3 DNA sequence: TGTGCCAGCAGCTCTCCGTCAAATGAGCAGTTCTTC.

The chain is built from TRBV2 and TRBJ1-2; D is perhaps TRBD1 (6 bases). Germline loops: CDR1 SNHLY, CDR2 FYNNEI. Trimming took off 8 bases at V and 1 base at J, with 23 bases between the two ends. CDR3 length equals 17 residues. CDR3 DNA sequence: TGTGCCAGCGAGCCAGGAGAAGGAGGGGGGAATAACTATGGCTACACCTTC. It translates to CASEPGEGGGNNYGYTF.

The chain combines TRBV2 with TRBJ1-1, with unresolved D. The CDR3 totals 14 residues. Germline CDR1 is SNHLY and CDR2 is FYNNEI. V was pared by 4 bases and J by 0 bases, with 9 bases between. For the CDR3, the DNA is TGTGCCAGCAGTGTCCAAACAATGAACACTGAAGCTTTCTTT. This gives the protein CASSVQTMNTEAFF.